This T cell receptor (beta chain) was sequenced in a study of T cell responses to AZD1222 COVID-19 vaccine. Findings and caveats of the study: Nearly half of spike-specific TCRs reportedly target variant regions that are unmutated in the B.1.351 and B.1.1.7 variants.

Profiling relied on immunoSEQ multiplex PCR, and the TCRdb table lists in-frame clones only, not all of them. The sample shows nearly 110,000 clones, approximately 90% of them seen only once. Germline lookup yields CDR1 MRHNA and CDR2 SNTAGT. Trimming took 0 bases from V and 8 from J, leaving 9 bases between them. The CDR3 consists of 13 residues. About this clone: Its cognate antigen is unknown.

The chain links TRBV6-4 to TRBJ2-3; no clear D gene. This TCR came from an adult who received the AZD1222 COVID-19 vaccine. The material sequenced was peripheral blood, taken 28 days after the second AZD1222 dose. CDR3: CASSDSTTGTQYF. CDR3 nucleotides: TGTGCCAGCAGTGACTCGACCACCGGTACGCAGTATTTT.